The sequence of this TCR beta chain was determined in a study of regulatory T cells in long-lasting Graves disease. Time point given: persistent/refractory GD, antithyroid drugs over 5 years with positive TRAb. PBMC-derived RNA was used for the TCR library. According to the study, TCR beta libraries were built with iRepertoire HTBI primers and CDR3-region Arm-PCR. MiXCR, run by TCRdb on the multiplex PCR reads, gives a single entry per CDR3 protein. The sample has 650,000 to 700,000 distinct CDR3 sequences; around 32% are singletons. This clonotype originated in a female donor with Graves disease. Sequences were derived from peripheral blood mononuclear cells (PBMCs), sampled when the disease was refractory, from a patient treated with antithyroid drugs.

The CDR3 DNA sequence: TGCAGTGCTAGCGGCGTAGAGAGGGCTTTCTTT. It codes for CSASGVERAFF. The chain uses TRBV20-1 and TRBJ1-1, with D hard to call. The CDR3 loop spans 11 amino acids. V was pared by 3 bases and J by 11 bases, with 13 bases between. CDR1 is DFQATT, CDR2 SNEGSKA, per germline (reference sequence).